This passage covers 22 T cell receptor beta chains from one sample sequenced in a study of shared T cell receptors in the human thymus. The repertoire was sequenced with immunoSEQ multiplex PCR; TCRdb's copy has only in-frame clones and lacks some. The sample consists of about 660,000 clones, over 75% of them appearing once. The same data also contributed to another study, on human thymus T cells.

Input material: thymocytes. The receptors stem from a boy younger than two with a congenital heart defect.

This clone was counted between two and nine times. The chain employs TRBV11-3 and TRBJ2-1; TRBD2 matches 8 bases. Germline V gene data show CDR1 as SGHNT and CDR2 as YENEEA. This CDR3 is built from 16 residues. V shed 2 bases and J 0 bases; nucleotides not matched to a gene: 3. The CDR3 is CASSLTSGISYNEQFF. CDR3 sequence (DNA): TGTGCCAGCAGCTTAACTAGCGGAATCTCCTACAATGAGCAGTTCTTC.

The chain couples TRBV6-6 to TRBJ1-5; 8 bases are shared with TRBD1. With 2 bases clipped from V and 11 bases from J, the junction kept 14 bases outside the gene matches. CDR3 length: 16 amino acids. From germline, CDR1 is MNHNY and CDR2 SVGAGI (reference sequence). CDR3 sequence (DNA): TGTGCCAGCAGTTACCGTCTAGGGACAGGCCGGGGGACCCAGCATTTT. Amino acid sequence: CASSYRLGTGRGTQHF.

CDR3 region: CASSASLAGGTSTGELFF. CDR3 coding DNA: TGTGCCAGTAGTGCTTCACTAGCGGGAGGCACCTCCACCGGGGAGCTGTTTTTT. The V gene is TRBV19, the J gene TRBJ2-2; TRBD2 agrees at 12 bases. Germline CDR1 LNHDA, CDR2 SQIVND (reference sequence). Unmatched junction bases numbered 11, after V lost 5 bases and J lost 4 bases. The CDR3 sequence is 18 residues long.

Here the CDR3 DNA reads TGTGCCAGCAGCCCCTCCGGCAGGGGCCCCACAGATACGCAGTATTTT. Translation gives CASSPSGRGPTDTQYF. V and J are TRBV7-9 and TRBJ2-3; TRBD1 is a possible D gene (6 bases). Germline-derived CDR1 and CDR2 are SEHNR and FQNEAQ (reference sequence). With 5 bases removed from V and 2 bases from J, the gap between germline ends came to 17 bases. The CDR3 totals 16 residues.

The V call is TRBV28, the J call TRBJ1-5, with D perhaps TRBD1 (5 bases). Germline CDR1 and CDR2: MDHEN and SYDVKM. The CDR3 consists of 17 residues. Trimming removed 2 bases at V and 0 bases at J, with 14 bases between. The CDR3 is CASSLEVGHDSNQPQHF. As DNA, the CDR3 is TGTGCCAGCAGTTTAGAAGTAGGACACGATAGCAATCAGCCCCAGCATTTT.

The chain couples TRBV27 to TRBJ2-1, with D perhaps TRBD2 (6 bases). The CDR3 contains 14 residues. From germline, CDR1 is MNHEY and CDR2 SMNVEV (reference sequence). Trimming pared 5 bases from V and 7 bases from J, leaving 15 bases between. The CDR3 region has the DNA TGTGCCAGCAGTCGTGGGACTGGGAAGAATGAGCAGTTCTTC. As protein: CASSRGTGKNEQFF.

This chain uses TRBV6-1 with TRBJ2-3; D may be TRBD2 (5 bases). This CDR3 is built from 14 residues. Germline V CDR1 and CDR2: MNHNS, SASEGT. V was cut by 4 bases and J by 3 bases, with 11 bases left in between. The CDR3: CASSVKWRTDTQYF. The CDR3 DNA follows: TGTGCCAGCAGTGTCAAGTGGAGGACAGATACGCAGTATTTT.

The chain employs TRBV14 and TRBJ2-3, with 13 bases identical to TRBD2. With 0 bases clipped from V and 5 bases from J, the junction kept 8 bases outside the gene matches. The CDR3 spans 18 residues. Per germline, CDR1 SGHDN and CDR2 FVKESK. CDR3 in amino acids: CASSQDRRTSGSQDTQYF. CDR3 nucleotides: TGTGCCAGCAGCCAAGATAGAAGGACTAGCGGGAGTCAAGATACGCAGTATTTT.

The chain employs TRBV27 and TRBJ2-3; 8 positions agree with TRBD2. The CDR3 has 15 residues. Germline assignment: CDR1 MNHEY and CDR2 SMNVEV (reference sequence). The junction had 6 bases not matched to a gene; V was cut back by 5 bases and J by 2 bases. The CDR3: CASSPTSALTDTQYF. The CDR3 nucleotides are TGTGCCAGCAGTCCGACTAGCGCTCTCACAGATACGCAGTATTTT.

This clone was observed a handful of times. The rearrangement links TRBV10-1 to TRBJ2-3; 10 bases line up with TRBD2. V lost 6 bases, J lost 3 bases, and 15 bases stayed unmatched. CDR3 length: 18 residues. Germline V gene sequence: CDR1 WNHNN, CDR2 SYGVQD (reference sequence). Here the CDR3 reads CASSPGLAGERGTDTQYF. DNA for the CDR3: TGCGCCAGCAGCCCCGGGCTAGCGGGAGAAAGGGGGACAGATACGCAGTATTTT.

The V and J genes are TRBV28 and TRBJ1-5, with TRBD1 as a possible D gene (5 bases). The V end was cut by 5 bases, the J end by 0 bases, with 20 bases between. Per the germline V gene, CDR1 is MDHEN and CDR2 is SYDVKM. The length of the CDR3 is 18 residues. DNA of the CDR3: TGTGCCAGCAGTCCCTGGTCAAGGGGAAAAAATAGCAATCAGCCCCAGCATTTT. Protein product: CASSPWSRGKNSNQPQHF.

On this clone itself: At one of its ends the junction is not consistent with the germline gene, which may arise from a read error. The chain links TRBV29-1 to TRBJ2-1, with 7 positions matching TRBD2. Germline V gives CDR1 SQVTM, CDR2 ANQGSEA. This CDR3 contains 16 residues. The CDR3 DNA reads TGCAGCGTTGAAGGGCTAGCGGAGAAAACTTGGAATGAGCAGCTCTTC. This gives the protein CSVEGLAEKTWNEQLF.

The chain links TRBV10-3 to TRBJ2-1, with 14 nucleotides matching TRBD2. This CDR3 comprises 16 residues. Germline V gene lookup returns CDR1 ENHRY and CDR2 SYGVKD. V trimming: 0 bases; J trimming: 9 bases; junction bases outside the gene matches: 4. In DNA form, the CDR3 reads TGTGCCATCAGTGAGTCTGGGACTAGCGGGAGTTTTGAGCAGTTCTTC. It is translated as CAISESGTSGSFEQFF.

The chain recombines TRBV29-1 with TRBJ1-1, with TRBD1 matching over 7 bases. The V gene end was trimmed by 7 bases and the J gene end by 4 bases; junction bases not matched to a gene: 9. The CDR3 consists of 13 residues. Germline V lookup: CDR1 SQVTM, CDR2 ANQGSEA. In DNA, the CDR3 is TGCAGCGGTCGACAGGGAAGGGCCACTGAAGCTTTCTTT. The encoded protein is CSGRQGRATEAFF.

The chain recombines TRBV27 with TRBJ2-7, with 9 bases lining up with TRBD2. This CDR3 has 15 residues. V shed 3 bases, J shed 4 bases, and the junction held 7 bases outside the gene matches. In germline, CDR1 is MNHEY, CDR2 SMNVEV (reference sequence). The CDR3 DNA is TGTGCCAGCAGTTTGGGAGCGGGAGGAGGTTACGAGCAGTACTTC. Its translation: CASSLGAGGGYEQYF.

The rearrangement uses TRBV28 and TRBJ2-1; 9 nucleotides agree with TRBD2. Unmatched junction bases numbered 13, after V lost 1 base and J lost 0 bases. This CDR3 spans 20 amino acids. Germline V gene sequence: CDR1 MDHEN, CDR2 SYDVKM. CDR3 amino acids: CASSLSGREGPWSSYNEQFF. The CDR3 DNA is TGTGCCAGCAGTTTATCGGGGCGGGAGGGCCCCTGGAGCTCCTACAATGAGCAGTTCTTC.

This clone was detected only a few times. The chain carries TRBV4-3 and TRBJ2-1; 7 bases fit TRBD1. This CDR3 comprises 17 residues. With 3 bases clipped from V and 2 bases from J, the junction kept 10 bases outside the gene matches. Germline V gene data show CDR1 as LGHNA and CDR2 as YSLEER. Here the CDR3 reads CASSQEVRDSPYNEQFF. In nucleotides, the CDR3 is TGCGCCAGCAGCCAGGAAGTCCGGGACAGCCCCTACAATGAGCAGTTCTTC.

This rearrangement joins TRBV27 to TRBJ2-1; weak D call: TRBD1 (6 bases). Deletions cut 5 bases from V and 10 bases from J, with 15 bases between. CDR1 is MNHEY and CDR2 is SMNVEV in the germline V gene (reference sequence). This CDR3 contains 13 residues. CDR3 residues: CASSGGHSGEQFF. The CDR3 DNA reads as TGTGCCAGCAGTGGGGGACATTCAGGGGAGCAGTTCTTC.

This chain links TRBV4-3 with TRBJ1-5; D perhaps matches TRBD1 (6 bases). V lost 0 bases, J lost 6 bases, and 9 bases lay in between. The CDR3 spans 14 residues. Germline CDR1 and CDR2: LGHNA and YSLEER. CDR3 sequence: CASSQDGGAQPQHF. In DNA form, the CDR3 reads TGCGCCAGCAGCCAAGATGGGGGGGCTCAGCCCCAGCATTTT.

The chain links TRBV18 to TRBJ2-5; TRBD1 is a possible D gene (5 bases). Trimming took 3 bases from V and 5 from J, leaving 10 bases between them. The CDR3 consists of 13 residues. Germline V gives CDR1 KGHSH, CDR2 LQKENI. CDR3 DNA sequence: TGTGCCAGCTCACCGGTGGGGCGCGAGACCCAGTACTTC. This codes for CASSPVGRETQYF.

This clone was seen a handful of times. The CDR3, as DNA: TGTGCCAGCAGCCCCCCATGCGAGCAGTACTTC. Its translation is CASSPPCEQYF. The chain links TRBV7-8 to TRBJ2-7, with unresolved D. Germline values: CDR1 SGHVS, CDR2 FQNEAQ. The V end was cut by 5 bases, the J end by 6 bases, with 8 bases between. The CDR3 sequence is 11 residues long.

This chain uses TRBV15 with TRBJ2-6; TRBD1 matches at 7 bases. The CDR3 has 16 amino acids. The V gene's germline CDR1 is LNHNV and CDR2 YYDKDF (reference sequence). Germline trimming cut 2 bases from V and 2 bases from J; bases unmatched to any gene: 3. The CDR3 reads CATSRPQGAGANVLTF. CDR3 coding DNA: TGTGCCACCAGCAGACCGCAGGGGGCTGGGGCCAACGTCCTGACTTTC.